This TCR beta chain came from a study of blood T cell repertoires in COVID-19. Study background: PBMCs, B-cell-depleted T cells, or T cells were the source of the cDNA or gDNA that made up the material.

Germline-derived CDR1 and CDR2 are SGHAT and FQNNGV. With 0 bases removed from V and 0 bases from J, the gap between germline ends came to 9 bases. The length of the CDR3 is 16 residues. In the source study's methods: Estimates of nucleated cell counts were drawn from the amplification of reference gene primers. The data were produced by immunoSEQ multiplex PCR, yet TCRdb's version contains in-frame clones alone and is incomplete. The V and J calls and clone size were taken over from that table, and D and trimming were inferred from the DNA. The table shows 200,000 to 300,000 clones, with roughly 80% occurring only once.

The source is a woman aged 55 to 70 with active or convalescent COVID-19. The sequenced sample was peripheral blood. The gene calls are TRBV11-2 and TRBJ2-1; D gene ambiguous. CDR3 DNA sequence: TGTGCCAGCAGCTTAGAAGGCGGAAACTCCTACAATGAGCAGTTCTTC. It codes for CASSLEGGNSYNEQFF.